This T cell receptor beta chain emerged from a study of beta chain features in type 1 diabetes. The entirety of the isolated RNA underwent reverse transcription, so expressed TCRB transcripts were sequenced. The assay was immunoSEQ multiplex PCR, and TCRdb's table has in-frame clones only and misses some. The sample carries some 160,000 clones, just over 8% recorded once. Overall study findings and caveats: TCRB CDR3s were moderately but significantly shorter in Type 1 diabetes patients in all four CD4+ subsets.

A note on this clone: Its antigen is not identified.

CDR1 and CDR2 (germline): SEHNR, FQNEAQ (reference sequence). The CDR3 totals 16 residues. V was clipped by 8 bases and J by 1 base; unmatched bases: 10. J is TRBJ1-1 and V is TRBV7-9, with 10 bases aligning to TRBD1. This TCR derives from a young woman with type 1 diabetes. Sequencing was performed on central memory CD4+ T cells from blood. The CDR3: CASDPYGTGENTEAFF. The CDR3 DNA is TGTGCCAGCGACCCCTATGGGACAGGGGAGAACACTGAAGCTTTCTTT.